The 3 T cell receptor beta chains below all came from one sample that was sequenced in a study of blood T cell repertoires in COVID-19. Clones were sequenced by immunoSEQ multiplex PCR, and TCRdb holds only the in-frame ones, with some missing. The data show a few hundred thousand clones, with more than 80% seen just once and roughly 6.1% held by the top ten. Sequencing was carried out using peripheral blood. The receptors come from a woman aged 50 to 60 with COVID-19, enrolled during active disease.

This rearrangement joins TRBV11-2 to TRBJ1-1; D not certain. Trimming left V 1 base short and J 0 bases short, with 3 bases between. Germline assignment: CDR1 SGHAT and CDR2 FQNNGV. The CDR3 sequence is 13 residues long. The CDR3 spells CASSLALNTEAFF. DNA for the CDR3: TGTGCCAGCAGCTTAGCCTTGAACACTGAAGCTTTCTTT. Filled out from reference TRBV11-2 and TRBJ1-1, the complete variable domain reads EAGVAQSPRYKIIEKRQSVAFWCNPISGHATLYWYQQILGQGPKLLIQFQNNGVVDDSQLPKDRFSAERLKGVDSTLKIQPAKLEDSAVYLCASSLALNTEAFFGQGTRLTVV.

The chain recombines TRBV18 with TRBJ2-7; weak D call: TRBD1 (6 bases). V gave up 6 bases and J gave up 2 bases, with 14 bases separating them. CDR3 length: 14 residues. Germline V gene sequence: CDR1 KGHSH, CDR2 LQKENI. In nucleotides, the CDR3 is TGTGCCAGCTCGGACAGCCAGAGGGCCTACGAGCAGTACTTC. Amino acid sequence: CASSDSQRAYEQYF.

In regard to this clone: Other DNA sequences in the same sample also yield this CDR3. The rearrangement joins TRBV18 to TRBJ1-1, with TRBD1 matching 7 bases. Trimming took 6 bases from V and 1 from J; bases not matched to a gene: 5. The CDR3 extends over 14 amino acids. Germline assignment: CDR1 KGHSH and CDR2 LQKENI. This chain's CDR3 is CASSQQGTNTEAFF. The CDR3 DNA follows: TGTGCCAGCTCGCAACAGGGGACGAACACTGAAGCTTTCTTT.